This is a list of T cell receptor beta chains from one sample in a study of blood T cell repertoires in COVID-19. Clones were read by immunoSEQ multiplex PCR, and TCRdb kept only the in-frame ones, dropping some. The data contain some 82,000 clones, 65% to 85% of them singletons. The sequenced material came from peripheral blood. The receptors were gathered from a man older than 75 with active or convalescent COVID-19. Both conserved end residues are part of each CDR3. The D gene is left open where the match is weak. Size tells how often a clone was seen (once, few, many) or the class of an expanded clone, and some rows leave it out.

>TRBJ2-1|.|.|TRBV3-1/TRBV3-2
TGTGCCACGGCGGGTCCCTTCCATGAGCAGTTCTTC
CATAGPFHEQFF
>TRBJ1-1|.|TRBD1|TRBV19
TGTGCCAGTAGCCTGACAGGGCGGAACACTGAAGCTTTCTTT
CASSLTGRNTEAFF
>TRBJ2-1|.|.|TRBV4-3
TGCGCCAGCAGCCCGGAGGGGGCCGTAGGCAATGAGCAGTTCTTC
CASSPEGAVGNEQFF
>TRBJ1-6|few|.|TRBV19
TGTGCCAGTAAGCCCCGCGGCAGCGAGAATTCACCCCTCCACTTT
CASKPRGSENSPLHF
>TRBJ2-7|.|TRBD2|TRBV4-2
TGTGCCAGCAGCCAAGAAGCTGGACTAGCGGCGTACGAGCAGTACTTC
CASSQEAGLAAYEQYF
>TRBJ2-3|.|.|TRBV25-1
TGTGCCAGCAGTGAACGAGGTGGGGGCAGGAATACGCAGTATTTT
CASSERGGGRNTQYF
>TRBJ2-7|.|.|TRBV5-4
TGTGCCAGCAGCTTTGACTTCAGCTCCTACGAGCAGTACTTC
CASSFDFSSYEQYF
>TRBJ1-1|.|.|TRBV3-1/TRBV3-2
TGTGCCAGCAGGTACCTAGAAGGCTCTGAAGCTTTCTTT
CASRYLEGSEAFF
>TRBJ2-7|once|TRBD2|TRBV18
TGTGCCAGCTCACCGACCCGGACTAGGACCTACGAGCAGTACTTC
CASSPTRTRTYEQYF
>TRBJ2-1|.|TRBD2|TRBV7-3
TGTGCCAGCAGCTTAGCCAGCGGGGGGGCAATTGAGCAGTTCTTC
CASSLASGGAIEQFF
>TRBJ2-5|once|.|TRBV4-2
TGTGCCAGCAGCCTTAGCGAGGGTGAGACCCAGTACTTC
CASSLSEGETQYF
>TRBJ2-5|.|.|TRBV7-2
TGTGCCAGCAGCTCCCCGACGGCGGGACGGAAGACCCAGTACTTC
CASSSPTAGRKTQYF
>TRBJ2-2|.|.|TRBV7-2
TGTGCCAGCAGCTTAGCGTTGGGCGTGGCCGGGGAGCTGTTTTTT
CASSLALGVAGELFF
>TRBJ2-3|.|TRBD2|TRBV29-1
TGCAGCGCGGATAGCGGGAGGAGCACAGATACGCAGTATTTT
CSADSGRSTDTQYF
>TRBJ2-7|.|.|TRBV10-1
TGCGCCAGCAGTGCAGGGGTTACCTACGAGCAGTACTTC
CASSAGVTYEQYF
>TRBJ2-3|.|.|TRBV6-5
TGTGCCAGCAGTTACGGGCCCGCCTCTAGCACAGATACGCAGTATTTT
CASSYGPASSTDTQYF
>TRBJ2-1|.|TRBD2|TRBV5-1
TGCGCCAGCAGCGCAACACTAGCGGGGTCGTACCGGAGCTCCTACAATGAGCAGTTCTTC
CASSATLAGSYRSSYNEQFF
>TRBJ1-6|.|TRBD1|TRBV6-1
TGTGCCAGCAGTGCGCGACAGGGTGGGAATAATTCACCCCTCCACTTT
CASSARQGGNNSPLHF
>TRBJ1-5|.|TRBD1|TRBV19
TGTGCCAGTAGTATGGGGACAGACATACGCAATCAGCCCCAGCATTTT
CASSMGTDIRNQPQHF
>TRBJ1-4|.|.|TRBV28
TGTGCCAGCAGTTCCCCCGTAACTAATGAAAAACTGTTTTTT
CASSSPVTNEKLFF
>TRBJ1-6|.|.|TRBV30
TGTGCCTGGACATGGGGCTCCAACTATAATTCACCCCTCCACTTT
CAWTWGSNYNSPLHF
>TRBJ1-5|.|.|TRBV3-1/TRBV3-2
TGTGCCAGCAGCCAAGCGGCGGGGTCCGCGTCCCAGCATTTT
CASSQAAGSASQHF
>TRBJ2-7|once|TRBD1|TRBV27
TGTGCCAGCAGTTTAAACAGGGGGAGTTCCTACGAGCAGTACTTC
CASSLNRGSSYEQYF
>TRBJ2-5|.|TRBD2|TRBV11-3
TGTGCCAGCAGCTCCGGGACTAGCGGGGGAGTGGGGGAGACCCAGTACTTC
CASSSGTSGGVGETQYF
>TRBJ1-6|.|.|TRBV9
TGTGCCAGCAGCGTGTTTATTAATTCACCCCTCCACTTT
CASSVFINSPLHF
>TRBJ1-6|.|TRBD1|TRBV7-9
TGTGCCAGCAGCTCGCAGGGGGGCCGAGAAACCCTCCACTTT
CASSSQGGRETLHF
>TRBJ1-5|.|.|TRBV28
TGTGCCAGCAGTTGGCCCTCGGGGGGGAATAGCAATCAGCCCCAGCATTTT
CASSWPSGGNSNQPQHF
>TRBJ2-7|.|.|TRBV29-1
TGCAGCGTTGGTAGAGGATCCCCCTACGAGCAGTACTTC
CSVGRGSPYEQYF
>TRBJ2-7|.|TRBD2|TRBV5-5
TGTGCCAGCAGCCTAGGCGGTAGCGGGGGTTCCACCTACGAGCAGTACTTC
CASSLGGSGGSTYEQYF
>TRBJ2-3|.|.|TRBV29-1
TGCAGCGTTGAGGAAGGAGGGGCAGATACGCAGTATTTT
CSVEEGGADTQYF
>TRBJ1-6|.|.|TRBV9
TGTGCCAGCAGCGCGCCTCCTCAAGGGGCCGGTAATTCACCCCTCCACTTT
CASSAPPQGAGNSPLHF
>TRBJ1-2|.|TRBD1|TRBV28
TGTGCCAGCAGTTTAGGACAGGATACCTATGGCTACACCTTC
CASSLGQDTYGYTF
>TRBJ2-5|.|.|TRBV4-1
TGCGCCAGCAGCCAAGATCACGGCCCAGGGACCCAGTACTTC
CASSQDHGPGTQYF
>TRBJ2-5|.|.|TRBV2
TGTGCCAGCGGGGCAGCTCACGCGACCCAGTACTTC
CASGAAHATQYF
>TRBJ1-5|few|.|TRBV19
TGTGCCAGTAGTATATCCCTTCGTCGGTATAGCAATCAGCCCCAGCATTTT
CASSISLRRYSNQPQHF
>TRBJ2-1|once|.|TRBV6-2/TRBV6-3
TGTGCCAGCAGCGCCTTGGTCGAGCGATGGACCATCAAAAGGGAGTACAATGAGCAGTTCTTC
CASSALVERWTIKREYNEQFF
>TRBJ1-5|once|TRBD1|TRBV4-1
TGCGCCAGCAGCCTACCCGACAGGGATAATCAGCCCCAGCATTTT
CASSLPDRDNQPQHF
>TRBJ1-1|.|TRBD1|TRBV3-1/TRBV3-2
TGTGCCAGCAGCCAAGAGTCGCAGGGGGGAAACACTGAAGCTTTCTTT
CASSQESQGGNTEAFF
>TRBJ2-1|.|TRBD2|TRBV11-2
TGTGCCAGCAGCTTAGGCGGGGGGCTCACCTACAATGAGCAGTTCTTC
CASSLGGGLTYNEQFF
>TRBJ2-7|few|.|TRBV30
TGTGCCTGGAGTATGGGACAAGTGGGTGCGAACTTC
CAWSMGQVGANF
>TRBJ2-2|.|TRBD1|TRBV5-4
TGTGCCAGCAGCGCCGGGACAGGGGAGAACACCGGGGAGCTGTTTTTT
CASSAGTGENTGELFF
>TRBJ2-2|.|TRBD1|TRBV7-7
TGTGCCAGCAGCCGACAGGGGAGCACCGGGGAGCTGTTTTTT
CASSRQGSTGELFF
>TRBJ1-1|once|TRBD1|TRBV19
TGTGCCAGTAGGAACACCGCTTCAGGGGGGAGTACTGAAGCTTTCTTT
CASRNTASGGSTEAFF
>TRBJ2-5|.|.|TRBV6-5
TGTGCCAGCAGTACGACAGTACAAGAGACCCAGTACTTC
CASSTTVQETQYF
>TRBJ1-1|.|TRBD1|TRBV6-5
TGTGCCAGCAGCCTCGACAGGGACGTGAACACTGAAGCTTTCTTT
CASSLDRDVNTEAFF
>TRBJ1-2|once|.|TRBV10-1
TGCGCCAGCAGTGAAGACAGTAACTATGGCTACACCTTC
CASSEDSNYGYTF
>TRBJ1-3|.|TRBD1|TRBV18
TGTGCCAGCTCACCACCGCCAGGGGGAAGAAACACCATATATTTT
CASSPPPGGRNTIYF
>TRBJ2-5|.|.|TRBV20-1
TGCAGTGCTCGCCAAGAGACCCAGTACTTC
CSARQETQYF
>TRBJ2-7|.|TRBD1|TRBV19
TGTGCCACTAGAGACAGGGAAGTCCCCTACGAGCAGTACTTC
CATRDREVPYEQYF
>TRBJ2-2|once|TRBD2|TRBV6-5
TGTGCCGCAATGCGGGGGGCGAACACCGGGGAGCTGTTTTTT
CAAMRGANTGELFF
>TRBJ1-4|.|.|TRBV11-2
TGTGCCAGCAGCTTAAATCCGGGGAAATTTGAAAAACTGTTTTTT
CASSLNPGKFEKLFF
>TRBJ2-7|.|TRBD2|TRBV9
TGTGCCAGCAGCGTCCTTAGCGGGAGCTCCTACGAGCAGTACTTC
CASSVLSGSSYEQYF
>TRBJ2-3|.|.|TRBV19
TGTGCCAGTAGTATAGAACTCTCAGGGACAGATACGCAGTATTTT
CASSIELSGTDTQYF